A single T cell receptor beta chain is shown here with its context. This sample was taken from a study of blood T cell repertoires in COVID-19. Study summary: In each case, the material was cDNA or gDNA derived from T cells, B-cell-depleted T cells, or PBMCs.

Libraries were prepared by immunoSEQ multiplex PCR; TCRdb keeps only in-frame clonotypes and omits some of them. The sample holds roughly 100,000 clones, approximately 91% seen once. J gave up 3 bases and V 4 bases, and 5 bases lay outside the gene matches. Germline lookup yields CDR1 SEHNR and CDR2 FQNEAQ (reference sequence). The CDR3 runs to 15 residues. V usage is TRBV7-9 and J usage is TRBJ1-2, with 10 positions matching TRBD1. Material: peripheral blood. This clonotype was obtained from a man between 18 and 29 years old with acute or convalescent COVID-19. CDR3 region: CASSSRTGGDYGYTF. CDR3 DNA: TGTGCCAGCAGCTCCCGGACAGGGGGGGACTATGGCTACACCTTC. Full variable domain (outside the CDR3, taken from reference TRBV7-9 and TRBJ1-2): DTGVSQNPRHKITKRGQNVTFRCDPISEHNRLYWYRQTLGQGPEFLTYFQNEAQLEKSRLLSDRFSAERPKGSFSTLEIQRTEQGDSAMYLCASSSRTGGDYGYTFGSGTRLTVV.